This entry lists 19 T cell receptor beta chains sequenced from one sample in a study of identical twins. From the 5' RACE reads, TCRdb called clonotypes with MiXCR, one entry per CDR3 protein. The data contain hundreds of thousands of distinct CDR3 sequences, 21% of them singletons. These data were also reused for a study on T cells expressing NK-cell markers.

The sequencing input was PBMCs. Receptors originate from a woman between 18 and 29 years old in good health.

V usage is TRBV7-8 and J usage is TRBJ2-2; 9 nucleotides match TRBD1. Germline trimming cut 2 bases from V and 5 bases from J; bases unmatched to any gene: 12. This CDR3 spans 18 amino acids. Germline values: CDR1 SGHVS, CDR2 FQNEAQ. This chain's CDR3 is CASSLRVSGQGRTGELFF. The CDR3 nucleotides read TGTGCCAGCAGCTTACGGGTATCGGGACAGGGAAGAACCGGGGAGCTGTTTTTT.

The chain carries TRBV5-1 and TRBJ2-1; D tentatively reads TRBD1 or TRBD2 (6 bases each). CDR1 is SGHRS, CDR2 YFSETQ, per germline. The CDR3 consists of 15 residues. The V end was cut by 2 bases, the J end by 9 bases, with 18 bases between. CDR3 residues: CASSFRRGGVGEQFF. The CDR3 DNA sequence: TGCGCCAGCAGCTTTCGCAGGGGCGGGGTTGGTGAGCAGTTCTTC.

CDR3 sequence reads: CSAERSPSGTGEQYF. For the CDR3, the DNA is TGCAGTGCCGAGCGTTCCCCTAGCGGGACAGGCGAGCAGTACTTC. This chain uses TRBV20-1 with TRBJ2-7, with D perhaps TRBD2 (9 bases). Per germline, CDR1 DFQATT and CDR2 SNEGSKA (reference sequence). V dropped 6 bases and J dropped 6 bases, with 24 bases sitting between them. The CDR3 totals 15 residues.

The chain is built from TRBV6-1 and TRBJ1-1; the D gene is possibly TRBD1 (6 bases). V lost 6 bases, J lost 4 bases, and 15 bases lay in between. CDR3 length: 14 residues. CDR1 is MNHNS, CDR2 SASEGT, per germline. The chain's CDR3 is CASRGGQWSTEAFF. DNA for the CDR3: TGTGCCAGCAGAGGGGGGCAGTGGAGCACTGAAGCTTTCTTT.

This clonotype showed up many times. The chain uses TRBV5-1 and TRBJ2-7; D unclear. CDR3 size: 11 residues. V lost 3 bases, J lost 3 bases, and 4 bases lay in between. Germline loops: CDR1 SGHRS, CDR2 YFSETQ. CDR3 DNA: TGCGCCAGCAGCTCCGACTACGAGCAGTACTTC. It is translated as CASSSDYEQYF.

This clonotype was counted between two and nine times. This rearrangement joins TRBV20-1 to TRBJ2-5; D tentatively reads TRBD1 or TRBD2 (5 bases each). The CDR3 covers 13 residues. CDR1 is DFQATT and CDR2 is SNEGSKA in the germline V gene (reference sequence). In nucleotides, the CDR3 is TGCAGGGGGCTTAGGGCGTGCGGGGAGACCCAGTACTTC. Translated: CRGLRACGETQYF.

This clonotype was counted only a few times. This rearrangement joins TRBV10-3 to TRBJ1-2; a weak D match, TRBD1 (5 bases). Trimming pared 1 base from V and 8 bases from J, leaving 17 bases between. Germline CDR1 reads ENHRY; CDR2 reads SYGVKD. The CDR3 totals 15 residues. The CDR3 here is CAISEFPGARIGYTF. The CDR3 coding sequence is TGTGCCATCAGTGAGTTTCCCGGGGCCAGGATAGGCTACACCTTC.

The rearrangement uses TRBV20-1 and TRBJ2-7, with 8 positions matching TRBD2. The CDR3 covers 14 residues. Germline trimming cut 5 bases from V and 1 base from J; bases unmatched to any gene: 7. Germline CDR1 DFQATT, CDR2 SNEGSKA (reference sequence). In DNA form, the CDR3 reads TGCAGTGCTTCCCCACTAGCGGCTTCCTACGAGCAGTACTTC. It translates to CSASPLAASYEQYF.

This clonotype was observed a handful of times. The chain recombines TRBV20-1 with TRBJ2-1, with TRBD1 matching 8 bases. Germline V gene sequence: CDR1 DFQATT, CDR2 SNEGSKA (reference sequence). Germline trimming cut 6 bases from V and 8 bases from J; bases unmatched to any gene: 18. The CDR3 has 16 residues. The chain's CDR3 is CSASRVAGGAGDEQFF. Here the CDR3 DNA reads TGCAGTGCGTCACGCGTGGCAGGGGGCGCTGGAGATGAGCAGTTCTTC.

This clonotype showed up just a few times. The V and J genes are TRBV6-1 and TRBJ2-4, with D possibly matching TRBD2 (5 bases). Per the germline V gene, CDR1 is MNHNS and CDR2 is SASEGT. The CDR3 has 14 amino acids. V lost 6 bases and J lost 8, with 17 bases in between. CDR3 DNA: TGTGCCAGCAGCCCCGGCACTAGGTTTGACATTCAGTACTTC. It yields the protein CASSPGTRFDIQYF.

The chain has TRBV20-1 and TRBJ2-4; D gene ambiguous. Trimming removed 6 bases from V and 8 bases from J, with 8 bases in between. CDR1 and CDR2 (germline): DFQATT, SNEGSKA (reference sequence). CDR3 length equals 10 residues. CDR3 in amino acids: CSAFGDIQYF. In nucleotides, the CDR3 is TGCAGTGCCTTTGGGGACATTCAGTACTTC.

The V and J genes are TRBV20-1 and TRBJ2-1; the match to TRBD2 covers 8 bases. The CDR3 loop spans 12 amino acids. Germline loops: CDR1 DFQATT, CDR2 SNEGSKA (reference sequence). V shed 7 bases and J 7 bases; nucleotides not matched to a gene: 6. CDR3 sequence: CSGSGSGNEQFF. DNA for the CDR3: TGCAGTGGGAGCGGGAGTGGTAATGAGCAGTTCTTC.

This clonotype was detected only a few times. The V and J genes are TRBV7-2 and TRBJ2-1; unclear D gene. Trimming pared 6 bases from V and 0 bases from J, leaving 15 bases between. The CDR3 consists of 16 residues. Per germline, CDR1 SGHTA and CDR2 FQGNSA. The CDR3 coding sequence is TGTGCCAGCAGGTCCTCACGAGATAGCTCCTACAATGAGCAGTTCTTC. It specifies CASRSSRDSSYNEQFF.

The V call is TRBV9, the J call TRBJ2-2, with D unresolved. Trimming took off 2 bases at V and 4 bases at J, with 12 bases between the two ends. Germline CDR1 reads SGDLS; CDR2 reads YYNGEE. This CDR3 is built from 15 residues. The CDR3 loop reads CASSVLGRSTGELFF. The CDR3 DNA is TGTGCCAGCAGCGTGTTGGGCCGTAGCACCGGGGAGCTGTTTTTT.

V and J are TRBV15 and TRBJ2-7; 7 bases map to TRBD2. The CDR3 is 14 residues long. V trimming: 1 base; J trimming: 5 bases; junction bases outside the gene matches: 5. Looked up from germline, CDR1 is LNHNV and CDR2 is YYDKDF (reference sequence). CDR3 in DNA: TGTGCCACCAGCAGAGCGGGAGGCTCTGACGAGCAGTACTTC. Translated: CATSRAGGSDEQYF.

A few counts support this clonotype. The DNA for the CDR3 is TGTGCCATCAGACAAGCTAGCAATGAGCAGTTCTTC. Translation: CAIRQASNEQFF. V and J are TRBV10-3 and TRBJ2-1; no definite D call. CDR3 length: 12 amino acids. Germline values: CDR1 ENHRY, CDR2 SYGVKD. Trimming removed 6 bases at V and 6 bases at J, with 9 bases between.

The CDR3 nucleotides read TGTGCCAGCAGTTACTCGTATTTGGGTAGCGGGGGGTCCCGCTCGTACTTC. Translation gives CASSYSYLGSGGSRSYF. The chain recombines TRBV6-5 with TRBJ2-5; TRBD2 matches at 10 bases. Germline assignment: CDR1 MNHEY and CDR2 SVGAGI. This CDR3 is 17 amino acids long. Germline trimming cut 0 bases from V and 13 bases from J; bases unmatched to any gene: 17.

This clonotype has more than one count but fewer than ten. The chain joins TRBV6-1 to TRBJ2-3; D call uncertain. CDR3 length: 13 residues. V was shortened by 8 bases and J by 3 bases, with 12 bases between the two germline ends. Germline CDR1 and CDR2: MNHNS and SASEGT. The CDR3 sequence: CASGVLGTDTQYF. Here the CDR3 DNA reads TGTGCCAGCGGCGTTTTGGGAACAGATACGCAGTATTTT.

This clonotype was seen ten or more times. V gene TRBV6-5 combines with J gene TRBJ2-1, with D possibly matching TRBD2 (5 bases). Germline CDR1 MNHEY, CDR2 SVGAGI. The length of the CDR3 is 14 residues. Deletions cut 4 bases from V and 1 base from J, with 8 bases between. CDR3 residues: CASSSSGSYNEQFF. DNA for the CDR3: TGTGCCAGCAGTTCGAGCGGTTCCTACAATGAGCAGTTCTTC.